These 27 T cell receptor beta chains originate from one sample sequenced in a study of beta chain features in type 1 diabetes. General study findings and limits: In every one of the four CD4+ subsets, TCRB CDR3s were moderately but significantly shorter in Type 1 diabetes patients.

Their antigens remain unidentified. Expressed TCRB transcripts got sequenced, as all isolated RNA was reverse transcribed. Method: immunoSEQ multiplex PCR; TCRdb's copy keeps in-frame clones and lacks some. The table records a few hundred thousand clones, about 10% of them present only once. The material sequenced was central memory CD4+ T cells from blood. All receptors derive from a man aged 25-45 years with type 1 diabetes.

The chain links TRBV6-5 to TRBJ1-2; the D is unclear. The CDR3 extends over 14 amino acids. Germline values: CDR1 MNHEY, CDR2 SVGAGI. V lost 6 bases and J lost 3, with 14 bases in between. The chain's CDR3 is CASRSAQRDYGYTF. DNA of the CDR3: TGTGCCAGCAGGTCAGCACAGAGAGACTATGGCTACACCTTC.

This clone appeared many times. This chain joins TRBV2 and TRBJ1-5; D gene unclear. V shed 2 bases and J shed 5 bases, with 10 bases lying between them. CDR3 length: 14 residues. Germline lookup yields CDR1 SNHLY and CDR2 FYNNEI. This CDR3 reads CASSEILGDQPQHF. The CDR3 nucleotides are TGTGCCAGCAGTGAAATTCTTGGGGATCAGCCCCAGCATTTT.

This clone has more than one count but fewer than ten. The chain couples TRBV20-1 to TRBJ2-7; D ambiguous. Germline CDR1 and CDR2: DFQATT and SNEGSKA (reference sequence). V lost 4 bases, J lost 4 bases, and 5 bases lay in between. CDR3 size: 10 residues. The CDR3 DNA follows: TGCAGTGCTACAGCTTACGAGCAGTACTTC. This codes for CSATAYEQYF.

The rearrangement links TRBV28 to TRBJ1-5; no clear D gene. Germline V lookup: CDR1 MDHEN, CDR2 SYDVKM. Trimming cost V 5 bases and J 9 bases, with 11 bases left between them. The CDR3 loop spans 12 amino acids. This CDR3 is CASSPGGRPQHF. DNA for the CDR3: TGTGCCAGCAGTCCCGGTGGCCGGCCCCAGCATTTT.

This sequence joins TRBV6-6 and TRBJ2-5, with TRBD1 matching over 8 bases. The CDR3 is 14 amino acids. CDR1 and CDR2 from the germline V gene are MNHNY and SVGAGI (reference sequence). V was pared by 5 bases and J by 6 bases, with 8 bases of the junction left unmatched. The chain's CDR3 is CASSGGQGLKTQYF. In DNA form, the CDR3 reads TGTGCCAGCAGTGGCGGACAGGGTTTGAAGACCCAGTACTTC.

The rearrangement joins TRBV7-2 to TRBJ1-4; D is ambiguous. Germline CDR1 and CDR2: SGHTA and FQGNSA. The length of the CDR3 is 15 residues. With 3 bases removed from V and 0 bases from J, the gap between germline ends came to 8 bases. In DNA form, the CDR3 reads TGTGCCAGCAGCTTCTCCGCATCAACTAATGAAAAACTGTTTTTT. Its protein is CASSFSASTNEKLFF.

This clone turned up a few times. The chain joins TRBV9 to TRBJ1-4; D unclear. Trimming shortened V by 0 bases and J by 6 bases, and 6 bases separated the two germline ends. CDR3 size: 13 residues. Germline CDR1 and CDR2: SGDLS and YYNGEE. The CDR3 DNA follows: TGTGCCAGCAGCGTAGCGGAATATGAAAAACTGTTTTTT. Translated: CASSVAEYEKLFF.

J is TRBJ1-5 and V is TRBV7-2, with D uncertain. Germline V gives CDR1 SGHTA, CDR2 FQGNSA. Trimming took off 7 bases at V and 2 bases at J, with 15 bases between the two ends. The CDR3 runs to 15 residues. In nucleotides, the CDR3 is TGTGCCAGCACCCGACCGGGAGGAGGCAATCAGCCCCAGCATTTT. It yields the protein CASTRPGGGNQPQHF.

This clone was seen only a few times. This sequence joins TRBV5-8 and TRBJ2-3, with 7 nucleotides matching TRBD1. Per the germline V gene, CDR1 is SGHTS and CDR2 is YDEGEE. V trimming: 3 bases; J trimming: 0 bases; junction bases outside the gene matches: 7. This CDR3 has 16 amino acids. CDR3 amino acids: CASSSGTDSSTDTQYF. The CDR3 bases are TGTGCCAGCAGCTCCGGGACAGATTCTAGCACAGATACGCAGTATTTT.

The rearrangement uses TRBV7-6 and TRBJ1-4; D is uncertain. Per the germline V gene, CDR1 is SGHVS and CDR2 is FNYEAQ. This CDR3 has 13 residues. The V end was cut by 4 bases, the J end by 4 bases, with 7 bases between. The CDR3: CASSSQNNEKLFF. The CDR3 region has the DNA TGTGCCAGCAGCTCACAGAATAATGAAAAACTGTTTTTT.

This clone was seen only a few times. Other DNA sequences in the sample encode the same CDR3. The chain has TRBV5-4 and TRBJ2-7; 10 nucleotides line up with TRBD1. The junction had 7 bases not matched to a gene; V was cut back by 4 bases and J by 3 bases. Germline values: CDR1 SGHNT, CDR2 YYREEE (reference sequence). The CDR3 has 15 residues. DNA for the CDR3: TGTGCCAGCAGCGGCACCGGGACAGGGGTCTACGAGCAGTACTTC. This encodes CASSGTGTGVYEQYF.

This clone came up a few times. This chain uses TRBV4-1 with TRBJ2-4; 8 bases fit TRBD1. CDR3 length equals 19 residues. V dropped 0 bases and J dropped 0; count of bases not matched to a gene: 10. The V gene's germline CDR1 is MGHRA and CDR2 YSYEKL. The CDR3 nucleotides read TGCGCCAGCAGCCAAGATCGGAGACAGGGGACAATAGCCAAAAACATTCAGTACTTC. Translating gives CASSQDRRQGTIAKNIQYF.

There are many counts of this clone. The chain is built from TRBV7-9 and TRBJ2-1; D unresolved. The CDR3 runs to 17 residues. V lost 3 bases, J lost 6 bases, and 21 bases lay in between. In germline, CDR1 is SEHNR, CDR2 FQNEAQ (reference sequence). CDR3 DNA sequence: TGTGCCAGCAGCTTTATGTGGGGTACTTCGCTACTCAATGAGCAGTTCTTC. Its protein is CASSFMWGTSLLNEQFF.

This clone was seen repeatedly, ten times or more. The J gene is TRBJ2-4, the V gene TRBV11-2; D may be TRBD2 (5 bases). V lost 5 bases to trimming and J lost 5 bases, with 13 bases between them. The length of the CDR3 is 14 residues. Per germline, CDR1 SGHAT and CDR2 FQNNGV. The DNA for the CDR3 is TGTGCCAGCAGCGTGGGCCCAGCGGAAAACATTCAGTACTTC. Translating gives CASSVGPAENIQYF.

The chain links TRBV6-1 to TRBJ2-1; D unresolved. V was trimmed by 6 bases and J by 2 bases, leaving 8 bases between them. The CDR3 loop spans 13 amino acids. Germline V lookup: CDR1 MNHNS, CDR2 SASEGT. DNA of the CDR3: TGTGCCAGCAGGGTTGGCCCCTACAATGAGCAGTTCTTC. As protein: CASRVGPYNEQFF.

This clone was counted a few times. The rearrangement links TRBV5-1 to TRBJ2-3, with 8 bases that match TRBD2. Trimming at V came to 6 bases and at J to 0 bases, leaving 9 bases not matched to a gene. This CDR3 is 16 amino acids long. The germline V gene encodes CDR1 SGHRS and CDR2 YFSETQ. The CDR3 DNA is TGCGCCAGCACCATCCTGGGACTAGATAGCACAGATACGCAGTATTTT. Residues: CASTILGLDSTDTQYF.

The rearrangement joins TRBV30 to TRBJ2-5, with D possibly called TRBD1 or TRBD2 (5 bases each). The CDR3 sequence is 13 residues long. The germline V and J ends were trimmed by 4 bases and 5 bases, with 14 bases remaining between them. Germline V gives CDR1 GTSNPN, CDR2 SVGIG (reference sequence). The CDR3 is CAWTLGVKETQYF. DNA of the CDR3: TGTGCCTGGACCCTGGGGGTGAAGGAGACCCAGTACTTC.

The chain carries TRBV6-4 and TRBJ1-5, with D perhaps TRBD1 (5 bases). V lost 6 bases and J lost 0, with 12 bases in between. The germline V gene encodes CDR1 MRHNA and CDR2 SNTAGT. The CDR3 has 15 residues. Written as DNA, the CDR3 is TGTGCCAGCAGGCAGACAGATTTTAGCAATCAGCCCCAGCATTTT. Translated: CASRQTDFSNQPQHF.

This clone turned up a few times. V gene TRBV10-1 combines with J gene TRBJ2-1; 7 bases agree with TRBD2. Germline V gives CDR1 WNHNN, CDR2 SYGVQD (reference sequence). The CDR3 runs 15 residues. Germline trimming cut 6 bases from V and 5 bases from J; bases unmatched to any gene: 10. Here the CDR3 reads CASSGGLLGNNEQFF. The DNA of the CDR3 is TGCGCCAGCAGCGGGGGGTTACTAGGGAACAATGAGCAGTTCTTC.

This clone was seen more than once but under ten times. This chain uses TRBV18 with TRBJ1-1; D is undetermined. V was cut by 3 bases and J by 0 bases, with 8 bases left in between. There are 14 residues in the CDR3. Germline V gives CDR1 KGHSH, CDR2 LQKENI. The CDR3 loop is CASSPRQLNTEAFF. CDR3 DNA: TGTGCCAGCTCACCGCGTCAATTGAACACTGAAGCTTTCTTT.

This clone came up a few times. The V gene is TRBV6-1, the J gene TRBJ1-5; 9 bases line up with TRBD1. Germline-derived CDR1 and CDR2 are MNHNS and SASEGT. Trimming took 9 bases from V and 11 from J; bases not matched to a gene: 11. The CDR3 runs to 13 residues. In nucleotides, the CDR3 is TGTGCCAGTAGGTTGCAACGGACAGGGGCCCAGCATTTT. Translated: CASRLQRTGAQHF.

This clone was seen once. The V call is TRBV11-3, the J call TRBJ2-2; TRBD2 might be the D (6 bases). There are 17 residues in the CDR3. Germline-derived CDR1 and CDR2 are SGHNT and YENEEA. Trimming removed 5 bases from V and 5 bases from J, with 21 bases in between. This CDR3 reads CASSLPFGGAGTGELFF. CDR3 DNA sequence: TGTGCCAGCAGCCTACCGTTCGGCGGGGCCGGGACCGGGGAGCTGTTTTTT. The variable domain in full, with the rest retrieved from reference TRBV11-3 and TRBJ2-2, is EAGVVQSPRYKIIEKKQPVAFWCNPISGHNTLYWYLQNLGQGPELLIRYENEEAVDDSQLPKDRFSAERLKGVDSTLKIQPAELGDSAVYLCASSLPFGGAGTGELFFGEGSRLTVL.

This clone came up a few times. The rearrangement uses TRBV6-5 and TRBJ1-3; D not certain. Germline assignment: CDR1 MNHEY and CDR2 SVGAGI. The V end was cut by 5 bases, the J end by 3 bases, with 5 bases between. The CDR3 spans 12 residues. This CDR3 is CASSGFGNTIYF. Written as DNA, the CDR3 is TGTGCCAGCAGTGGGTTTGGAAACACCATATATTTT.

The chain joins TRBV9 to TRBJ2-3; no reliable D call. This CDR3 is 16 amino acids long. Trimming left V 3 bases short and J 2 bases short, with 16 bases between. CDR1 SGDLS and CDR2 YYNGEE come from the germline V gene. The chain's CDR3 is CASSASYQDPTDTQYF. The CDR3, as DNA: TGTGCCAGCAGCGCGAGTTATCAAGACCCCACAGATACGCAGTATTTT.

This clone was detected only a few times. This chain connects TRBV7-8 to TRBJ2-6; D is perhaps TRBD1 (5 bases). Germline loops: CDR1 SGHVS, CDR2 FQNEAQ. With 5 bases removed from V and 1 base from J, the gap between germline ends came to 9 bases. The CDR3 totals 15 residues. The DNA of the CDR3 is TGTGCCAGCAGCCCAGGGTGGTCTGGGGCCAACGTCCTGACTTTC. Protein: CASSPGWSGANVLTF.

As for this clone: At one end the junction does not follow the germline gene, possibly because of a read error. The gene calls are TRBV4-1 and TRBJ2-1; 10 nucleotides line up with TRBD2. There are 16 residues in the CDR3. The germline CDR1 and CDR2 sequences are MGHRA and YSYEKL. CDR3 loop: CASSPRGLAFENEQFF. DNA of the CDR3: TGTGCCAGCAGCCCAAGGGGACTAGCGTTTGAGAATGAGCAGTTCTTC.

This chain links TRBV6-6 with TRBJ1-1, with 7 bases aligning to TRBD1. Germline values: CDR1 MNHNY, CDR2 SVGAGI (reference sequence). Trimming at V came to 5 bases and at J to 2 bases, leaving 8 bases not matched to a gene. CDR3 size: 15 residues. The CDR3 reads CASSVEGAFNTEAFF. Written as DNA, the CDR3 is TGTGCCAGCAGTGTAGAGGGGGCCTTTAACACTGAAGCTTTCTTT.